This T cell receptor (beta chain) originates from a study of blood T cell repertoires in COVID-19. On the study more broadly: COVID-19 samples from acute and convalescent phases originated in the United States, Italy and Spain.

The CDR3 runs 16 residues. Unmatched junction bases numbered 4, after V lost 1 base and J lost 2 bases. CDR1 is SGHRS and CDR2 is YFSETQ in the germline V gene. Original handling: Counts of nucleated cells, estimated from reference gene primer amplification, were obtained. This table comes from immunoSEQ multiplex PCR, and its TCRdb copy is limited to in-frame clones, with some not included. That table gives V, J and clone size, and the DNA gave D and trimming. The repertoire holds approximately 100,000 clones, with 87% as singletons. This chain joins TRBV5-1 and TRBJ2-2; 8 bases are a match to TRBD2. The material sequenced was peripheral blood. The TCR sequence derives from a man aged 65 to 79 with acute or convalescent COVID-19. CDR3 loop: CASSLQAGANTGELFF. The DNA for the CDR3 is TGCGCCAGCAGCTTGCAAGCGGGGGCAAACACCGGGGAGCTGTTTTTT.